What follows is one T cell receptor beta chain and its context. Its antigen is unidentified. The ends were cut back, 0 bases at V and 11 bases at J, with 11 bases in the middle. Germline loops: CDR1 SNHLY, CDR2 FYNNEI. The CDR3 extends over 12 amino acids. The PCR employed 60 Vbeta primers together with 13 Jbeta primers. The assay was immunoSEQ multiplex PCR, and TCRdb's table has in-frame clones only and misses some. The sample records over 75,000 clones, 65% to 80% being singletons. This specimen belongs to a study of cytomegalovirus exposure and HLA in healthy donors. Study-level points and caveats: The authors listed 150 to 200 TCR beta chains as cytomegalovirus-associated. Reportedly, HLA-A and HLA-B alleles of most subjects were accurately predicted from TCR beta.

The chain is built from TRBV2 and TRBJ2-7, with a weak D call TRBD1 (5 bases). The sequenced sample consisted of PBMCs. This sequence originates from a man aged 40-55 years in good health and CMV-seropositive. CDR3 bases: TGTGCCAGCAGTGAAGCTAGTAGGACAAAGTACTTC. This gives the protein CASSEASRTKYF.